This T cell receptor (beta chain) was sequenced in a study of T-cell memory formation after mild COVID-19. Study summary: Clustering of TCRs was largely donor specific. Study findings and constraints: CD4+ clones that contracted lay mainly in CM and EM; CD8+ ones lay in EMRA.

Sample barcodes and UMIs were carried by the TCR alpha and TCR beta cDNA libraries that 5'RACE generated with constant-segment primers. TCRdb re-called the 5' RACE reads through MiXCR, storing one row per CDR3 protein. The sample includes about 190,000 distinct CDR3 sequences, around 19% seen only once; the top ten take 2.4%. The germline V gene has CDR1 SGHRS and CDR2 YFSETQ. This CDR3 has 15 amino acids. Germline trimming cut 4 bases from V and 7 bases from J; bases unmatched to any gene: 11. This clonotype was seen a handful of times. Its antigen is unidentified. The specimen was PBMCs or a T cell subset sorted from them (not recorded which). The receptor's source is an adult woman who had mild COVID-19 (a few samples of this study predate the infection). Cell type and time point are not known. V gene TRBV5-1 combines with J gene TRBJ1-2, with 9 bases identical to TRBD1. CDR3 bases: TGCGCCAGCAGCATCCTACCGGGACAGGGTTCTGGCTACACCTTC. The encoded protein is CASSILPGQGSGYTF.